These 18 T cell receptor beta chains share one sample of origin, sequenced in a study of regulatory T cells in long-lasting Graves disease. The time point is: newly diagnosed GD, antithyroid drugs for less than 3 months. PBMCs were the source of the RNA used for TCR sequencing. Sequencing libraries for TCR beta were prepared with iRepertoire HTBI primers and Arm-PCR of CDR3 regions. MiXCR was run by TCRdb on the multiplex PCR reads, yielding one entry per CDR3 protein. The sample holds about 540,000 distinct CDR3 sequences, roughly 12% seen once. This same sample was also part of a study on T cells in Graves' hyperthyroidism and ophthalmopathy.

Sequenced here: peripheral blood mononuclear cells (PBMCs), sampled at new diagnosis, from a patient treated with antithyroid drugs. The receptors come from a young man with Graves disease.

A single count supports this clonotype. V gene TRBV20-1 combines with J gene TRBJ2-5, with 16 bases that match TRBD2. Losses at the gene ends were 6 bases for V and 5 bases for J; bases not matched to a gene: 21. Per germline, CDR1 DFQATT and CDR2 SNEGSKA (reference sequence). The CDR3 extends over 20 amino acids. CDR3 sequence: CSATRQGLAGGKRGRETQYF. CDR3 sequence (DNA): TGCAGTGCCACCAGACAGGGACTAGCGGGAGGGAAGAGGGGGAGGGAGACCCAGTACTTC.

The chain couples TRBV14 to TRBJ2-3; no definite D call. Looked up from germline, CDR1 is SGHDN and CDR2 is FVKESK. V gave up 0 bases and J gave up 6 bases, with 7 bases separating them. This CDR3 has 13 amino acids. The CDR3 DNA is TGTGCCAGCAGCCAAGAATCCAGGGATACGCAGTATTTT. The encoded protein is CASSQESRDTQYF.

At least ten counts were recorded for this clonotype. V and J are TRBV10-3 and TRBJ2-7; 8 bases align to TRBD1. Germline-derived CDR1 and CDR2 are ENHRY and SYGVKD. V was pared by 4 bases and J by 2 bases, with 4 bases of the junction left unmatched. The CDR3 is 14 residues long. CDR3 sequence: CAISAAGGPYEQYF. CDR3 DNA: TGTGCCATCAGTGCCGCAGGGGGCCCCTACGAGCAGTACTTC.

This chain joins TRBV14 and TRBJ2-7; TRBD2 is a possible D gene (5 bases). The germline V gene has CDR1 SGHDN and CDR2 FVKESK. Trimming removed 4 bases from V and 4 bases from J, with 14 bases in between. The length of the CDR3 is 14 residues. CDR3 in DNA: TGTGCCAGCAGCCCGCTCTCCCCGGGATACGAGCAGTACTTC. This gives the protein CASSPLSPGYEQYF.

The chain uses TRBV6-9 and TRBJ1-5; 7 nucleotides align to TRBD1. J gave up 1 base and V 4 bases, and 7 bases lay outside the gene matches. CDR3 length: 16 residues. In germline, CDR1 is MNHGY, CDR2 SVAAGI. CDR3 in amino acids: CASSSRGFQSNQPQHF. As DNA, the CDR3 is TGTGCCAGCAGTTCCAGGGGGTTTCAAAGCAATCAGCCCCAGCATTTT.

This clonotype was seen at least ten times. The chain couples TRBV5-1 to TRBJ2-1; TRBD1 or TRBD2 may be the D gene (6 bases each). This CDR3 is 13 amino acids long. V was trimmed by 9 bases and J by 4 bases, leaving 14 bases between them. Germline CDR1 and CDR2: SGHRS and YFSETQ. This chain's CDR3 is CATGRGGYNEQFF. CDR3 nucleotide sequence: TGCGCCACCGGCAGAGGGGGGTACAATGAGCAGTTCTTC.

The genes are TRBV6-1 and TRBJ1-6; D possibly corresponds to TRBD1 (5 bases). From germline, CDR1 is MNHNS and CDR2 SASEGT. This CDR3 contains 16 residues. Trimming left V 6 bases short and J 5 bases short, with 17 bases between. DNA of the CDR3: TGTGCCAGCAGCGGCGGGGAGGGGAGTCATAATTCACCCCTCCACTTT. The encoded protein is CASSGGEGSHNSPLHF.

The V call is TRBV20-1, the J call TRBJ2-3, with unresolved D. The germline V gene encodes CDR1 DFQATT and CDR2 SNEGSKA (reference sequence). The CDR3 is 13 residues long. Trimming took 2 bases from V and 4 from J, leaving 10 bases between them. DNA of the CDR3: TGCAGTGCTAGACCCCTTGGGTCAGATACGCAGTATTTT. Protein sequence: CSARPLGSDTQYF.

This clonotype was found many times. The CDR3: CATSDRTSGSTDTQYF. The CDR3 nucleotides read TGTGCCACCAGTGATCGGACTAGCGGAAGCACAGATACGCAGTATTTT. The rearrangement links TRBV24-1 to TRBJ2-3; 10 bases line up with TRBD2. The germline V gene has CDR1 KGHDR and CDR2 SFDVKD. After removal of 3 bases from V and 0 bases from J, the junction contained 2 bases not matched to a gene. The CDR3 runs to 16 residues.

At least ten counts were recorded for this clonotype. The V and J genes are TRBV29-1 and TRBJ2-5; either TRBD1 or TRBD2 may fit D (6 bases each). This CDR3 spans 12 amino acids. Trimming took 7 bases from V and 2 from J, leaving 11 bases between them. Germline V gene data show CDR1 as SQVTM and CDR2 as ANQGSEA. As DNA, the CDR3 is TGCAGCGCCCAAGGGGGGCAAGAGACCCAGTACTTC. It encodes CSAQGGQETQYF.

This clonotype has ten or more counts. The J gene is TRBJ2-7, the V gene TRBV5-6; possibly TRBD1 for D (6 bases). The CDR3 is 15 residues long. V lost 2 bases, J lost 1 base, and 13 bases lay in between. In germline, CDR1 is SGHDT, CDR2 YYEEEE. CDR3 in amino acids: CASSFPRQVSYEQYF. The CDR3, as DNA: TGTGCCAGCAGCTTTCCCCGACAGGTGTCCTACGAGCAGTACTTC.

Many counts were recorded for this clonotype. The chain is built from TRBV20-1 and TRBJ2-7; D uncertain. V lost 6 bases, J lost 0 bases, and 15 bases lay in between. Germline V gene sequence: CDR1 DFQATT, CDR2 SNEGSKA (reference sequence). The CDR3 has 14 amino acids. The CDR3 DNA reads TGCAGTGCGGTGGGAAGCCCAAGCTCCTACGAGCAGTACTTC. This codes for CSAVGSPSSYEQYF.

Many counts were recorded for this clonotype. The rearrangement links TRBV11-2 to TRBJ2-7; D is unresolved. CDR3 length equals 14 residues. V lost 4 bases, J lost 4 bases, and 14 bases lay in between. Germline V CDR1 and CDR2: SGHAT, FQNNGV. The CDR3 nucleotides are TGTGCCAGCAGCTCTCTCGAAGCTAGGTACGAGCAGTACTTC. Translation gives CASSSLEARYEQYF.

This clonotype was seen a few times. This chain links TRBV7-2 with TRBJ2-5; TRBD2 might be the D (6 bases). The DNA end is more similar to TRBJ2-1, so the J call may be wrong. From germline, CDR1 is SGHTA and CDR2 FQGNSA. This CDR3 is built from 13 residues. CDR3 sequence (DNA): TGTGCCAGCAGCCTGCGACTAGGCCGTGAGCAGTTCTTC. It is translated as CASSLRLGREQFF.

This clonotype was seen at least ten times. The chain has TRBV11-1 and TRBJ2-3; no definite D call. Per the germline V gene, CDR1 is SGHAT and CDR2 is FQDESV (reference sequence). Trimming removed 5 bases from V and 4 bases from J, with 13 bases in between. CDR3 length: 14 amino acids. DNA for the CDR3: TGTGCCAGCAGCCTGACTGAGGACCCAGATACGCAGTATTTT. Translating it yields CASSLTEDPDTQYF. Full variable domain (missing parts from reference TRBV11-1 and TRBJ2-3): EAEVAQSPRYKITEKSQAVAFWCDPISGHATLYWYRQILGQGPELLVQFQDESVVDDSQLPKDRFSAERLKGVDSTLKIQPAELGDSAMYLCASSLTEDPDTQYFGPGTRLTVL.

This clonotype was seen many times. V and J are TRBV24-1 and TRBJ1-5; no definite D call. V was cut by 9 bases and J by 3 bases, with 11 bases left in between. The germline V gene has CDR1 KGHDR and CDR2 SFDVKD. The CDR3 runs to 13 residues. As DNA, the CDR3 is TGTGCCACCGCCGGGCGCCTCAATCAGCCCCAGCATTTT. Amino acids: CATAGRLNQPQHF.

This clonotype was recorded at least ten times. CDR3 nucleotide sequence: TGTGCCAGCAGTTTAGTGGCGGAGATCGGCACAGATACGCAGTATTTT. Translating it yields CASSLVAEIGTDTQYF. The chain couples TRBV12-3 or TRBV12-4 to TRBJ2-3; unclear D gene. This CDR3 spans 16 amino acids. V lost 1 base, J lost 1 base, and 12 bases lay in between.

This clonotype was counted many times. The rearrangement uses TRBV19 and TRBJ1-1, with D perhaps matching TRBD1 (6 bases). Germline values: CDR1 LNHDA, CDR2 SQIVND (reference sequence). With 5 bases removed from V and 6 bases from J, the gap between germline ends came to 16 bases. This CDR3 region has 14 residues. The CDR3 DNA reads as TGTGCCAGTAGTGAGGGACATGGAGACGCTGAAGCTTTCTTT. Its translation is CASSEGHGDAEAFF.